Reported below is one T cell receptor (beta chain). Its target is unknown. The sample comes from a study of T cells after yellow fever vaccination. At the level of the study: Fractions with few cells were prepared using SMART-Seq v4 Ultra Low Input.

A 5'RACE template-switching step, the method used to make TCR cDNA, added a universal primer site and UMIs. From the 5' RACE reads, TCRdb called clonotypes with MiXCR, one entry per CDR3 protein. The data hold some 390,000 distinct CDR3 sequences, with 18% observed a single time. Points from the study as a whole: In post-booster samples, most primary-vaccination clones reappeared (roughly 96% CD4, approximately 91% CD8). Overall, a small share of clonotypes was seen in both CD4 and CD8 compartments.

V was trimmed by 6 bases and J by 9 bases, leaving 14 bases between them. Germline CDR1 and CDR2: DFQATT and SNEGSKA (reference sequence). This CDR3 region has 11 residues. The source is a man in his late teens or twenties who received the YFV17D yellow fever vaccine. The input for sequencing was PBMCs, taken before the yellow fever booster vaccination. The chain has TRBV20-1 and TRBJ1-1; a weak D match, TRBD1 (6 bases). The CDR3 protein is CSATDRSQAFF. The CDR3 DNA follows: TGCAGTGCAACTGACAGGTCCCAAGCTTTCTTT.